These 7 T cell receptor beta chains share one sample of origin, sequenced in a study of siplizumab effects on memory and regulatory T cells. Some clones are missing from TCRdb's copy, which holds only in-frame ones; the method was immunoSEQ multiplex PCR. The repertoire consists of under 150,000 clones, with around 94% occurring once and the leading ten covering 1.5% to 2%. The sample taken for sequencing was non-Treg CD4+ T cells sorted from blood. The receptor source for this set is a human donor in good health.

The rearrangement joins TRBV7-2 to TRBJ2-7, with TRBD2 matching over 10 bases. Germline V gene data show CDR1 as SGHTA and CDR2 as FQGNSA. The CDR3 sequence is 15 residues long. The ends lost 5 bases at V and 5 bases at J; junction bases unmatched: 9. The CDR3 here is CASSPRGLAGDEQYF. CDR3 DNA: TGTGCCAGCAGCCCGAGGGGTCTAGCGGGAGACGAGCAGTACTTC.

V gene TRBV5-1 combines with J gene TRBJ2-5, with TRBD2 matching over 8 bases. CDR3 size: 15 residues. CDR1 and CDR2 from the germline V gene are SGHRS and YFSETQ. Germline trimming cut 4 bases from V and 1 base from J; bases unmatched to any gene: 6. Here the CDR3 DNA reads TGCGCCAGCAGCCGTAGCGGGGTGTCCCAAGAGACCCAGTACTTC. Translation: CASSRSGVSQETQYF.

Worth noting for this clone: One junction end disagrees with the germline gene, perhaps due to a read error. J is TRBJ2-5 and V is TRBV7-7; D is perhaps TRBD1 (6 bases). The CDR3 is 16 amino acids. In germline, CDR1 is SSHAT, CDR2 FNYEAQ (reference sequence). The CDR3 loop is CASSPVGTSGQETQYF. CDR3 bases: TGTGCTAGCAGCCCCGTTGGGACATCAGGTCAAGAGACCCAGTACTTC.

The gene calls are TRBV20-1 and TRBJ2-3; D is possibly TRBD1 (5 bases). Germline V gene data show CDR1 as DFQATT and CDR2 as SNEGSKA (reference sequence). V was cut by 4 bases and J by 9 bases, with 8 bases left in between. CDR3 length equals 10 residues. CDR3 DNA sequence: TGCAGTGCTATCTCAGGGACGCAGTATTTT. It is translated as CSAISGTQYF.

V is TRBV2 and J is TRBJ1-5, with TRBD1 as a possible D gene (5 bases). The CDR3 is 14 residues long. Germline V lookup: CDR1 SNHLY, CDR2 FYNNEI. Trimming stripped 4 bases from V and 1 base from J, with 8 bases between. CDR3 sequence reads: CASSGGDSNQPQHF. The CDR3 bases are TGTGCCAGCAGTGGGGGGGACAGCAATCAGCCCCAGCATTTT.

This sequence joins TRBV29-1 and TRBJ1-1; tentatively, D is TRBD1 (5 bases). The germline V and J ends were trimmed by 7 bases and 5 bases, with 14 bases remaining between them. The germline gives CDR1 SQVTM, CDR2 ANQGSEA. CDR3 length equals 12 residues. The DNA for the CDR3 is TGCAGCGGCGGCGGGGGTGGAACTGAAGCTTTCTTT. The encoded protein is CSGGGGGTEAFF.

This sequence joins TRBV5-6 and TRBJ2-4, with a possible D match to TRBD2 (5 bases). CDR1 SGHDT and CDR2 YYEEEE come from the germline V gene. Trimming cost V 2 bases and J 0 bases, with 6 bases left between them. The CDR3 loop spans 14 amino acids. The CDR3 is CASSFGLAKNIQYF. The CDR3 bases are TGTGCCAGCAGCTTCGGACTAGCCAAAAACATTCAGTACTTC. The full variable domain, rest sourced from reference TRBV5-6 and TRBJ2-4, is DAGVTQSPTHLIKTRGQQVTLRCSPKSGHDTVSWYQQALGQGPQFIFQYYEEEERQRGNFPDRFSGHQFPNYSSELNVNALLLGDSALYLCASSFGLAKNIQYFGAGTRLSVL.